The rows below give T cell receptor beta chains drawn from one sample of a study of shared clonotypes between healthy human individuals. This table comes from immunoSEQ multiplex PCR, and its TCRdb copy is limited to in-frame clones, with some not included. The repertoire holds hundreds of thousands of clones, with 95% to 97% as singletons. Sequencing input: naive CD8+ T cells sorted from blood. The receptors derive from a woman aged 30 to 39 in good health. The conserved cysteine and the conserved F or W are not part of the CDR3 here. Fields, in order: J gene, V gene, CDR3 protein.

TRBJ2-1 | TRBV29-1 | SVDWSYNEQF
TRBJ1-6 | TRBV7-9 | ASALPGQGSYGDSPLH
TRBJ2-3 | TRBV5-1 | ASSLPTASTDTQY
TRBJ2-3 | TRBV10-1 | ASSESGREAQY
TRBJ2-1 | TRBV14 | ASSQEGQGFHEQF
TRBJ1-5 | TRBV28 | ASSLRGYQPQH
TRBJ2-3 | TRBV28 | ASSPLEVGNTDTQY
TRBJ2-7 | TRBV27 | ASSLSPGAIYEQY
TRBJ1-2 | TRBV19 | ASMGDGYT
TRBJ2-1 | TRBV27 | ASSFGLAEYNEQF
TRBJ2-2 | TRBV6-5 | ASSYELAGTGELF
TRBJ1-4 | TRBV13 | ASSSQGPTREKLF
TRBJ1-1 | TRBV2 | ARQGTELSMNTEAF
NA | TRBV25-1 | ASSDLSGSSHEQY
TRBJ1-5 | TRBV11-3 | ASSALTGEPQH
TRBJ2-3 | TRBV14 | ASSQDRASGQQGPRDTQY
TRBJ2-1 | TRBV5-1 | ASSWAPAGVYNEQF
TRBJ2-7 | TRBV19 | ASSSGQGILSYEQY
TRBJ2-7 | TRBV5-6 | ASSLGQNHEQY
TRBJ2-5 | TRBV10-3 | AIRAQDGQETQY
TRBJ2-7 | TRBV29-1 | SVAGLAGALYEQY
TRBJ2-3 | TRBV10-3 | AISGGLAGDNPYYTDTQY
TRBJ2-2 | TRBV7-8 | ASSPRLAGVPGELF
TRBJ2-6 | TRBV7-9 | ASSLVGANVLT
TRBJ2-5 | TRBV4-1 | ASSPSAGVKTQY
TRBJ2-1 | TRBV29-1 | SVTSGLNEQF
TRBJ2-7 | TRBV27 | ASSLGTSGRKEQY
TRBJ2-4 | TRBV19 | ASRNGQKNIQY
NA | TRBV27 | ASSPSKEHSYEQY
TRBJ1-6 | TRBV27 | ASSYGGASSPLH
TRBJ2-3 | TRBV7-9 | ASSLGRLASDTQY
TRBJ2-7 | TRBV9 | ASSVGLAGSYEQY
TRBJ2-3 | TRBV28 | ASRPGQGADTQY
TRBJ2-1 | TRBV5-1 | ASSQKSDRVWNEQF
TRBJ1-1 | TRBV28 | ASSLRNGLLGVDTEAF
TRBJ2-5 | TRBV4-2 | ASSQVRRREGFLETQY
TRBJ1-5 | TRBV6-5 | ASSFLEGQPQH